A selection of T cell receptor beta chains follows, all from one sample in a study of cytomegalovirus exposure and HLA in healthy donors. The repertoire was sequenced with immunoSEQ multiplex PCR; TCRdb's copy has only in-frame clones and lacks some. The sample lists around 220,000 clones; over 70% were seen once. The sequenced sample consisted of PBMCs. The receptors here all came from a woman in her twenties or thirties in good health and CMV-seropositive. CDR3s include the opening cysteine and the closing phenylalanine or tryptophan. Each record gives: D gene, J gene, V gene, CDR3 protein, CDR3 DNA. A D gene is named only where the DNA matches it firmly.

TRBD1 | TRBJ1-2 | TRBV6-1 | CASRETGGADYGYTF | TGTGCCAGCAGGGAGACAGGGGGCGCCGACTATGGCTACACCTTC
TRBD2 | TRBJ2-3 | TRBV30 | CAWSAPGEGPDTQYF | TGTGCCTGGAGTGCCCCGGGGGAGGGCCCAGATACGCAGTATTTT
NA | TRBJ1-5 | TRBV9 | CASSVEQISNQPQHF | TGTGCCAGCAGCGTAGAACAGATTAGCAATCAGCCCCAGCATTTT
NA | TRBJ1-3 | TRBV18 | CASSPPSQPGNTIYF | TGTGCCAGCTCACCACCGTCCCAGCCTGGAAACACCATATATTTT
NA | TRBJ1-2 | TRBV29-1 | CSVQTGVYGYTF | TGCAGCGTTCAGACAGGCGTCTATGGCTACACCTTC
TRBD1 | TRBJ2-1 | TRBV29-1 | CSVEDMGQGAYEQFF | TGCAGCGTTGAAGATATGGGACAGGGGGCATATGAGCAGTTCTTC
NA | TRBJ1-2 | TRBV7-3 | CASSRPGNYGYTF | TGTGCCAGCAGCCGCCCCGGTAACTATGGCTACACCTTC
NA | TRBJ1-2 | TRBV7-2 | CASISGSWTYGYTF | TGTGCCAGCATATCCGGTTCATGGACTTATGGCTACACCTTC
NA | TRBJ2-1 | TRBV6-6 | CASSPNEKNEQFF | TGTGCCAGCAGTCCAAACGAAAAGAATGAGCAGTTCTTC
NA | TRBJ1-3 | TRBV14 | CASSLSGGNTIYF | TGTGCCAGCAGCCTATCAGGGGGAAACACCATATATTTT
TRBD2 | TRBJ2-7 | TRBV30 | CAWSDGRTYEQYF | TGTGCCTGGAGTGACGGGAGGACCTACGAGCAGTACTTC
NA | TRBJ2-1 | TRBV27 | CASSSRRLERYNEQFF | TGTGCCAGCAGTAGCCGGAGACTCGAAAGATACAATGAGCAGTTCTTC
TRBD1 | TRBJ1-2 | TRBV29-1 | CSVSGQGLSYTF | TGCAGCGTTTCGGGACAGGGTCTGAGCTACACCTTC
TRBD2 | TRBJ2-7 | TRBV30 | CAWSSPGLGLVEQYF | TGTGCCTGGAGTTCCCCGGGACTAGGTCTAGTGGAGCAGTACTTC
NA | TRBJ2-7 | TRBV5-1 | CASSLARQSYEQYF | TGCGCCAGCAGCTTGGCTCGGCAGTCCTACGAGCAGTACTTC
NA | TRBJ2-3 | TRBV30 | CAWSVYVTDTQYF | TGTGCCTGGAGTGTCTATGTCACAGATACGCAGTATTTT
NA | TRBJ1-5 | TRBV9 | CASSGNGAINQPQHF | TGTGCCAGCAGCGGAAACGGGGCGATCAATCAGCCCCAGCATTTT
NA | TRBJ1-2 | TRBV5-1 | CASSFEGSGYTF | TGCGCCAGCAGCTTTGAAGGTTCTGGCTACACCTTC
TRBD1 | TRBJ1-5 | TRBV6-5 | CALDRGSNQPQHF | TGTGCCCTAGACAGGGGGAGCAATCAGCCCCAGCATTTT
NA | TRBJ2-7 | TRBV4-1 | CASSPLGLSSMQYF | TGCGCCAGCAGCCCTTTAGGGCTATCTTCGATGCAGTACTTC